The 31 T cell receptor beta chains below were found in one sample sequenced in a study of vaccination and CD4 T cells after COVID-19. CD4+ T cells that had been cultured provided DNA sequenced with the Oncomine TCR Beta short-read assay. Cultured CD4+ T cells yielded the extracted genomic DNA. TCRdb redid the calling of the PCR reads with MiXCR, one entry per CDR3 protein. The sample lists about 9,300 distinct CDR3 sequences, less than 40% occurring once. Treatment described: roughly 11-day PBMC culture with coronavirus spike peptide pools or control peptides (ViraFEST assay). According to the study, CD4+ T cells from the unexposed donor were gathered ahead of the COVID-19 pandemic (2011-2018). No antigens are known for them. The sequencing sample was made of CD4+ T cells from blood, cultured in vitro. These receptors were taken from a human donor in good health.

This clonotype has just a few counts. The chain employs TRBV6-1 and TRBJ2-7, with TRBD2 matching over 7 bases. The CDR3 contains 13 residues. Germline CDR1 and CDR2: MNHNS and SASEGT. The trim removed 6 bases at V and 7 bases at J, leaving 9 bases unmatched. In DNA form, the CDR3 reads TGTGCCAGCAGAAGTCGCGGGAGCGGGGAGCAGTACTTC. It codes for CASRSRGSGEQYF.

This clonotype was counted a single time. V usage is TRBV29-1 and J usage is TRBJ2-1; D is perhaps TRBD1 or TRBD2 (6 bases each). Germline V gene data show CDR1 as SQVTM and CDR2 as ANQGSEA. This CDR3 spans 14 amino acids. V was cut by 8 bases and J by 6 bases, with 20 bases left in between. The CDR3 here is CSFQWGAQGNEQFF. The CDR3 region has the DNA TGCAGCTTTCAGTGGGGGGCGCAAGGCAATGAGCAGTTCTTC.

The rearrangement uses TRBV20-1 and TRBJ2-2, with TRBD2 matching 9 bases. Germline V gene data show CDR1 as DFQATT and CDR2 as SNEGSKA (reference sequence). This CDR3 is built from 14 residues. The trim removed 2 bases at V and 8 bases at J, leaving 6 bases unmatched. The CDR3 loop reads CSARFSGSTGELFF. The CDR3 DNA is TGCAGTGCTAGATTTAGCGGGAGCACTGGGGAGCTGTTTTTT.

This clonotype was observed a few times. The CDR3 sequence: CSASPFSTSGKTDTQYF. CDR3 nucleotide sequence: TGCAGTGCTAGCCCTTTTTCTACTAGCGGGAAGACAGATACGCAGTATTTT. The rearrangement uses TRBV20-1 and TRBJ2-3; 10 nucleotides match TRBD2. Trimming cost V 3 bases and J 3 bases; bases outside gene matches: 12. The V gene's germline CDR1 is DFQATT and CDR2 SNEGSKA (reference sequence). CDR3 size: 17 residues.

The sample holds a few counts of this clonotype. The chain joins TRBV19 to TRBJ1-1; D is unresolved. Germline CDR1 reads LNHDA; CDR2 reads SQIVND (reference sequence). The CDR3 contains 14 residues. V lost 5 bases and J 3 bases, leaving 13 bases between the germline ends. The chain's CDR3 is CASSSNNRDTEAFF. The CDR3 coding sequence is TGTGCCAGTAGTTCCAACAATAGGGACACTGAAGCTTTCTTT.

The chain joins TRBV6-1 to TRBJ1-1; D ambiguous. This CDR3 spans 13 amino acids. CDR1 and CDR2 (germline): MNHNS, SASEGT. Trimming took 8 bases from V and 0 from J, leaving 10 bases between them. The DNA of the CDR3 is TGTGCCAGCTTGGACCTACTGAACACTGAAGCTTTCTTT. It specifies CASLDLLNTEAFF.

This clonotype was counted a few times. The chain uses TRBV6-1 and TRBJ1-5, with D unclear. This CDR3 contains 13 residues. V lost 6 bases, J lost 0 bases, and 6 bases lay in between. Germline lookup yields CDR1 MNHNS and CDR2 SASEGT. As DNA, the CDR3 is TGTGCCAGCAGGGGAGATAGCAATCAGCCCCAGCATTTT. It yields the protein CASRGDSNQPQHF.

The chain carries TRBV5-1 and TRBJ2-7, with unresolved D. V was shortened by 0 bases and J by 0 bases, with 10 bases between the two germline ends. CDR1 is SGHRS and CDR2 is YFSETQ in the germline V gene. CDR3 length equals 15 residues. In DNA form, the CDR3 reads TGCGCCAGCAGCTTGGTGGCAGGAGTCTCCTACGAGCAGTACTTC. It specifies CASSLVAGVSYEQYF.

V and J are TRBV28 and TRBJ2-1, with D perhaps matching TRBD2 (6 bases). Trimming shortened V by 3 bases and J by 7 bases, and 19 bases separated the two germline ends. CDR3 length equals 16 residues. Germline CDR1 MDHEN, CDR2 SYDVKM. CDR3 nucleotides: TGTGCCAGCAGTTTGGGGGGTTCAGGGTCCATGAATGAGCAGTTCTTC. Residues: CASSLGGSGSMNEQFF.

This clonotype was seen once. This sequence joins TRBV20-1 and TRBJ2-7, with 7 bases lining up with TRBD2. The CDR3 is made up of 15 amino acids. Trimming cost V 3 bases and J 1 base; bases outside gene matches: 9. Germline loops: CDR1 DFQATT, CDR2 SNEGSKA (reference sequence). CDR3 loop: CSARDPGRESYEQYF. CDR3 in DNA: TGCAGTGCTAGGGACCCCGGGCGGGAGTCCTACGAGCAGTACTTC.

A few counts support this clonotype. J is TRBJ2-1 and V is TRBV6-1; 7 nucleotides align to TRBD1. With V trimmed by 6 bases and J by 9 bases, 8 bases remained unmatched. The germline CDR1 and CDR2 sequences are MNHNS and SASEGT. The CDR3 runs 13 residues. The CDR3 reads CASSTGTDGEQFF. The CDR3 nucleotides are TGTGCCAGCAGCACCGGGACAGACGGTGAGCAGTTCTTC.

This sequence joins TRBV20-1 and TRBJ2-3; perhaps TRBD1 as D (5 bases). Germline V gene sequence: CDR1 DFQATT, CDR2 SNEGSKA (reference sequence). The length of the CDR3 is 13 residues. The V gene lost 8 bases and the J gene lost 0 bases, with 12 bases spanning the gap. The CDR3, as DNA: TGCAGTATCGACAGTGTTAGCACAGATACGCAGTATTTT. Its protein is CSIDSVSTDTQYF.

This clonotype was recorded a few times. V gene TRBV6-2 or TRBV6-3 combines with J gene TRBJ1-5; possibly TRBD1 for D (5 bases). The CDR3 extends over 14 amino acids. The germline CDR1 and CDR2 sequences are MNHEY and SVGEGT. V was cut by 8 bases and J by 4 bases, with 15 bases left in between. The CDR3 coding sequence is TGTGCCAGCTCCTTGGGGCATGGAAATCAGCCCCAGCATTTT. The encoded protein is CASSLGHGNQPQHF.

This clonotype is a singleton in its sample. This sequence joins TRBV14 and TRBJ2-7, with 7 bases lining up with TRBD2. CDR1 is SGHDN, CDR2 FVKESK, per germline. J was trimmed by 0 bases and V by 1 base; bases with no gene match: 9. CDR3 length: 17 residues. CDR3 in amino acids: CASSQGWGGRISYEQYF. In nucleotides, the CDR3 is TGTGCCAGCAGCCAAGGCTGGGGGGGAAGGATCTCCTACGAGCAGTACTTC.

The genes are TRBV20-1 and TRBJ1-5, with D maybe TRBD1 (6 bases). V was shortened by 3 bases and J by 2 bases, with 11 bases between the two germline ends. Per germline, CDR1 DFQATT and CDR2 SNEGSKA (reference sequence). The CDR3 has 14 residues. The CDR3 DNA is TGCAGTGCTAGTCGGACAGTGGGCAATCAGCCCCAGCATTTT. Translated, it gives CSASRTVGNQPQHF.

V usage is TRBV19 and J usage is TRBJ2-7, with D perhaps being TRBD1 or TRBD2 (5 bases each). The CDR3 loop spans 15 amino acids. Germline V gene lookup returns CDR1 LNHDA and CDR2 SQIVND (reference sequence). V was clipped by 4 bases and J by 4 bases, with 17 bases between them. The CDR3 sequence: CASSNPKLGEYEQYF. DNA of the CDR3: TGTGCCAGTAGTAACCCAAAGCTGGGGGAGTACGAGCAGTACTTC.

The chain employs TRBV4-3 and TRBJ2-7; a weak D match, TRBD2 (5 bases). There are 15 residues in the CDR3. The V end was cut by 0 bases, the J end by 5 bases, with 14 bases between. Germline V gene data show CDR1 as LGHNA and CDR2 as YSLEER. The chain's CDR3 is CASSQDLGVSNEQYF. CDR3 coding DNA: TGCGCCAGCAGCCAAGATCTGGGAGTTTCCAACGAGCAGTACTTC.

This clonotype occurred once. The rearrangement links TRBV27 to TRBJ2-7; TRBD1 aligns across 7 bases. V lost 4 bases, J lost 4 bases, and 10 bases stayed unmatched. Per germline, CDR1 MNHEY and CDR2 SMNVEV (reference sequence). The CDR3 is made up of 15 amino acids. CDR3 coding DNA: TGTGCCAGCAGTTCCGCCGGGACAGCCTTTTACGAGCAGTACTTC. Residues: CASSSAGTAFYEQYF.

This chain links TRBV5-7 with TRBJ1-5; 7 nucleotides agree with TRBD1. TRBV5-7 is designated an ORF whose function remains uncertain. After removal of 1 base from V and 1 base from J, the junction contained 14 bases not matched to a gene. The CDR3 contains 19 residues. CDR3 sequence reads: CASSLNAGTETLSNQPQHF. CDR3 sequence (DNA): TGTGCCAGCAGCTTGAATGCCGGGACAGAAACTCTGAGCAATCAGCCCCAGCATTTT.

The table lists this clonotype with a few counts. The chain combines TRBV28 with TRBJ2-7, with D unresolved. The CDR3 loop spans 13 amino acids. The V end was cut by 4 bases, the J end by 0 bases, with 7 bases between. Per germline, CDR1 MDHEN and CDR2 SYDVKM. CDR3 in DNA: TGTGCCAGCAGTTCCCCCCCCTCCTACGAGCAGTACTTC. Protein sequence: CASSSPPSYEQYF.

This clonotype was picked up one time. Germline and junction disagree at one end, which may indicate a read error. The chain joins TRBV6-2 or TRBV6-3 to TRBJ1-5; D is unresolved. The CDR3 has 15 residues. Germline V lookup: CDR1 MNHEY, CDR2 SVGEGT. CDR3 coding DNA: TGTGCCAGCAGCCCCCTCCTTGGGAGCAATCACCCCCAGCATTTT. Protein: CASSPLLGSNHPQHF.

In this sample, this clonotype turned up a few times. This sequence joins TRBV21-1 and TRBJ2-5; TRBD1 is the table's D call, not checked against the DNA. TRBV21-1 has pseudogene status. The length of the CDR3 is 12 residues. The CDR3, as DNA: TGTGCCAGCAACTGCCCTGGGGAGACCCAGTACTTC. It is translated as CASNCPGETQYF.

The J gene is TRBJ2-5, the V gene TRBV7-2; D gene unclear. With 3 bases removed from V and 2 bases from J, the gap between germline ends came to 7 bases. CDR1 and CDR2 from the germline V gene are SGHTA and FQGNSA. CDR3 length: 13 residues. CDR3 region: CASSFFWQETQYF. The CDR3 DNA sequence: TGTGCCAGCAGCTTTTTTTGGCAAGAGACCCAGTACTTC.

This clonotype was found a few times. This sequence joins TRBV5-4 and TRBJ2-3; 8 bases line up with TRBD2. Germline CDR1 and CDR2: SGHNT and YYREEE (reference sequence). This CDR3 is built from 13 residues. Trimming cost V 4 bases and J 10 bases; bases outside gene matches: 8. The chain's CDR3 is CASSPGGGEAQYF. Written as DNA, the CDR3 is TGTGCCAGCAGCCCGGGAGGGGGAGAGGCGCAGTATTTT.

This chain links TRBV11-2 with TRBJ2-7, with TRBD2 matching over 10 bases. The germline gives CDR1 SGHAT, CDR2 FQNNGV. The CDR3 is made up of 14 amino acids. The trim removed 6 bases at V and 4 bases at J, leaving 6 bases unmatched. CDR3 DNA sequence: TGTGCCAGCAGTGCACTAGCGGGGACTTACGAGCAGTACTTC. It translates to CASSALAGTYEQYF.

This clonotype was detected only once. The chain combines TRBV19 with TRBJ2-6; D assignment may be TRBD1 or TRBD2 (7 bases each). Germline CDR1 LNHDA, CDR2 SQIVND (reference sequence). Between the trimmed V and J ends, which lost 7 bases and 4 bases, there was a span of 23 bases. The CDR3 consists of 18 residues. The CDR3 loop is CASITLGEGARGANVLTF. The CDR3 nucleotides are TGTGCCAGTATAACCCTTGGGGAGGGGGCGCGAGGGGCCAACGTCCTGACTTTC.

This clonotype was detected a few times. The V call is TRBV5-4, the J call TRBJ2-3, with D uncertain. Germline lookup yields CDR1 SGHNT and CDR2 YYREEE (reference sequence). This CDR3 has 13 residues. V was cut by 4 bases and J by 2 bases, with 8 bases left in between. The CDR3 DNA follows: TGTGCCAGCAGCCTACGCCCCACAGATACGCAGTATTTT. It translates to CASSLRPTDTQYF.

V and J are TRBV5-4 and TRBJ2-3; TRBD2 aligns across 9 bases. This CDR3 comprises 14 residues. J was trimmed by 7 bases and V by 4 bases; bases with no gene match: 7. Germline V lookup: CDR1 SGHNT, CDR2 YYREEE (reference sequence). The CDR3: CASSLGTSSYTQYF. As DNA, the CDR3 is TGTGCCAGCAGCCTCGGGACTAGCAGCTATACGCAGTATTTT.

This rearrangement joins TRBV6-1 to TRBJ2-2; perhaps TRBD2 as D (6 bases). The CDR3 loop spans 13 amino acids. The V end was cut by 6 bases, the J end by 5 bases, with 10 bases between. CDR1 is MNHNS and CDR2 is SASEGT in the germline V gene. CDR3 in DNA: TGTGCCAGCAGCCGGGGGTTGACCGGGGAGCTGTTTTTT. Amino acids: CASSRGLTGELFF.

This clonotype was detected only a few times. V and J are TRBV20-1 and TRBJ2-1, with D unresolved. Deletions cut 3 bases from V and 7 bases from J, with 10 bases between. The CDR3 is 12 residues long. From germline, CDR1 is DFQATT and CDR2 SNEGSKA (reference sequence). This chain's CDR3 is CSARAGPNEQFF. The CDR3 nucleotides are TGCAGTGCTAGGGCTGGCCCGAATGAGCAGTTCTTC.

The table lists this clonotype with a few counts. The J gene is TRBJ1-5, the V gene TRBV6-2 or TRBV6-3; D is undetermined. This CDR3 spans 12 amino acids. Germline V CDR1 and CDR2: MNHEY, SVGEGT. The V gene lost 8 bases and the J gene lost 10 bases, with 15 bases spanning the gap. The CDR3 loop reads CASSTQVKPQHF. CDR3 DNA sequence: TGTGCCAGCTCCACTCAGGTAAAACCCCAGCATTTT.